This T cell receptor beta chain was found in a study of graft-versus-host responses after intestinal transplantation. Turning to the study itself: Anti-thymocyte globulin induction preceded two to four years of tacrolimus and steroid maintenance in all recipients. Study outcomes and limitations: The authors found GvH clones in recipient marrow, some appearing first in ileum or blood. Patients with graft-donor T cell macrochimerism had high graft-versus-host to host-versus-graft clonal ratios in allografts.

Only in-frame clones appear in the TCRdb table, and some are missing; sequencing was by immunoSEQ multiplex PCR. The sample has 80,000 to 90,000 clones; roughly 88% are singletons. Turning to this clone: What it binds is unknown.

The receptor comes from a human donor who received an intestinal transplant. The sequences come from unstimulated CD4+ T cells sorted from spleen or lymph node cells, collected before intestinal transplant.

The CDR3 protein is CASSHGTPYNEQFF. The DNA for the CDR3 is TGTGCCAGCAGCCACGGGACACCCTACAATGAGCAGTTCTTC. This chain joins TRBV11-2 and TRBJ2-1; maybe TRBD1 (6 bases). This CDR3 contains 14 residues. CDR1 SGHAT and CDR2 FQNNGV come from the germline V gene. V was trimmed by 5 bases and J by 2 bases, leaving 10 bases between them.